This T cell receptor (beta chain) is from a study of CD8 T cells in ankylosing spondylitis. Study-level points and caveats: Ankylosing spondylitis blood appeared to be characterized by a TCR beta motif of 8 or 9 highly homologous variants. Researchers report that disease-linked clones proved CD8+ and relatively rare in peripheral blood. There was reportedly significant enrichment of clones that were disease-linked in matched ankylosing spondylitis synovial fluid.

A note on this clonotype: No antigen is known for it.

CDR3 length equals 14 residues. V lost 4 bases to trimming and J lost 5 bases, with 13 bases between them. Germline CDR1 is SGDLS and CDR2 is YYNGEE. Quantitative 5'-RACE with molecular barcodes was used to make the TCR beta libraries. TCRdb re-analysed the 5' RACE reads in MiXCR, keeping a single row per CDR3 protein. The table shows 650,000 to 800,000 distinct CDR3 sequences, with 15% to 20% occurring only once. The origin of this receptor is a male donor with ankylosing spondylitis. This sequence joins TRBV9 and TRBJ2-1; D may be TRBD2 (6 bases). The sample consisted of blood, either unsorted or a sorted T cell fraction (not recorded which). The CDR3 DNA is TGTGCCAGCAGCCCGGGACTTGCACACAATGAGCAGTTCTTC. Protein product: CASSPGLAHNEQFF.